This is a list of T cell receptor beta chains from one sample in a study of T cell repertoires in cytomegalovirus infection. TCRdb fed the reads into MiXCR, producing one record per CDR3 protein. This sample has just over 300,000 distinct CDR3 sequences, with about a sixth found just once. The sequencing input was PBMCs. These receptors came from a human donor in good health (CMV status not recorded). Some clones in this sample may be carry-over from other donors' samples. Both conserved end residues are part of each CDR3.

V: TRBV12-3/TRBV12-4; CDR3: CASTLGSPLHF
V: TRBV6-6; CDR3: CASSYNSANNEKLFF
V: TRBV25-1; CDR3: CASIKRGQGYGYTF
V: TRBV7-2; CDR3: CASSFYGREQYF
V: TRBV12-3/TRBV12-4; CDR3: CASSLSVVQDEFF
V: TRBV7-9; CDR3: CASSLDVRTGKNEQFF
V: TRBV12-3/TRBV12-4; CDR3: CASSLSRLGRARPYGYTF
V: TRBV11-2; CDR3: CASSLTGVYEQYF
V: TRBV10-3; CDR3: CAISESRTATNEKLFF
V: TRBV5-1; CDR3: CASSDGTGGLLSEQFF
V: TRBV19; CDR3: CASAGGGMQETQYF
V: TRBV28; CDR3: CASSSSSGTGTYEQYF
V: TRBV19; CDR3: CASSIGQGVNEQFF
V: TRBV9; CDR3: CASSSRGVLEDTIYF
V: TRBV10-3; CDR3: CAISRAGGSDTQYF
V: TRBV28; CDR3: CASSLIVYGDQPQHF
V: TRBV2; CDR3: CASSRRENTGELFF